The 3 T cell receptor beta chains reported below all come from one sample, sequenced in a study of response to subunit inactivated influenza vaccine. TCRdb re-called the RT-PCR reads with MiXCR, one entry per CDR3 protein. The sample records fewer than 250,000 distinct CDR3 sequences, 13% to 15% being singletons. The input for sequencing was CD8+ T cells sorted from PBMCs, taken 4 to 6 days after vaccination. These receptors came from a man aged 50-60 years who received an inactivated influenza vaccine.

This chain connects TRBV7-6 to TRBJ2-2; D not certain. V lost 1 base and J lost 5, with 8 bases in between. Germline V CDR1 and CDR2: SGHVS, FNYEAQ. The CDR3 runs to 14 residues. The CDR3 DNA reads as TGTGCCAGCAGCTTAGGAGTGGGAACCGGGGAGCTGTTTTTT. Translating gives CASSLGVGTGELFF.

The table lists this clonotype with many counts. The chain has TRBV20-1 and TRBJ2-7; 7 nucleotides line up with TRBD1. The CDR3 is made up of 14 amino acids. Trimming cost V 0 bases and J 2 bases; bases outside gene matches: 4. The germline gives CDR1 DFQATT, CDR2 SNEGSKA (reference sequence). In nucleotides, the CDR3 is TGCAGTGCTAGAGATGAACAGGGGACCTACGAGCAGTACTTC. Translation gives CSARDEQGTYEQYF.

Here the CDR3 DNA reads TGCGCCAGCAGCTTCTTTAGCGGGAGGGCCTACGAGCAGTACTTC. Protein: CASSFFSGRAYEQYF. The V and J genes are TRBV5-1 and TRBJ2-7, with 11 bases lining up with TRBD2. The CDR3 sequence is 15 residues long. Trimming removed 2 bases from V and 2 bases from J; junction bases left unmatched: 3. CDR1 and CDR2 from the germline V gene are SGHRS and YFSETQ.